The clone carrying this TCR beta chain was counted a single time. Antigen: not known. Using immunoSEQ multiplex PCR, the repertoire was profiled, and TCRdb retains in-frame clones only, with some absent. In the table there are some 97,000 clones, 89% of which are singletons. Germline loops: CDR1 SGHVS, CDR2 FQNEAQ. This CDR3 contains 13 residues. Trimming took off 2 bases at V and 3 bases at J, with 8 bases between the two ends. The source of the sample is a study of OX40 agonist ivuxolimab in advanced cancers. Study findings and constraints: Certain nonresponding patients likewise had low normalized T-cell clonal expansion. No determination was made of the antigen specificity of the expanded peripheral T cells. CD4+ and CD8+ T cells in blood underwent clonal expansion by week 6 at 0.1 to 3.0 mg/kg.

The V gene is TRBV7-8, the J gene TRBJ2-7, with D hard to call. This sequence was found in an adult with an advanced solid tumor such as melanoma, head and neck, liver or kidney cancer. The specimen was CD4+ or CD8+ T cells sorted from blood, collected in a trial of the OX40 agonist ivuxolimab. CDR3 coding DNA: TGTGCCAGCAGCTTATTTACCCTCTACGAGCAGTACTTC. Its protein product is CASSLFTLYEQYF.